The entry that follows covers one T cell receptor (beta chain) sequence. Its antigen remains unknown. Using immunoSEQ multiplex PCR, the repertoire was profiled, and TCRdb retains in-frame clones only, with some absent. The repertoire has about 36,000 clones, 88% of them found once; the top ten carry more than 10%. These data are taken from a study of OX40 agonist ivuxolimab in advanced cancers. Whole-study findings and limits: Expanded clones tended on average to be more numerous among CD8+ T cells than CD4+. It was not determined which antigens were specifically recognized by the peripheral T cells that had undergone clonal expansion.

Sample: CD4+ or CD8+ T cells sorted from blood, taken in a trial of the OX40 agonist ivuxolimab. The clonotype originates from an adult with an advanced solid tumor such as melanoma, head and neck, liver or kidney cancer.

CDR3 sequence: CSVEIVGTSNYEQFF. CDR3 nucleotide sequence: TGCAGCGTTGAAATAGTCGGGACTAGCAATTATGAGCAGTTCTTC. V and J are TRBV29-1 and TRBJ2-1, with 9 positions matching TRBD2. CDR1 SQVTM and CDR2 ANQGSEA come from the germline V gene. The CDR3 runs 15 residues. V lost 2 bases, J lost 8 bases, and 10 bases stayed unmatched.